This T cell receptor (beta chain) was documented in a study of blood T cell repertoires in COVID-19. Study-level information: COVID-19 samples, acute and convalescent, were from the United States, Italy and Spain.

Original handling: Amplifying reference gene primers gave estimates of nucleated cell counts. Here immunoSEQ multiplex PCR was the method, and the copy in TCRdb shows in-frame clones only, minus some. The DNA gave D and trimming, while V, J and clone size come from that table. The repertoire includes more than 150,000 clones, over 70% of them detected once, and about an eighth sits in the top ten. This CDR3 comprises 15 residues. V dropped 4 bases and J dropped 7 bases, with 14 bases sitting between them. CDR1 and CDR2 (germline): SGHTA, FQGTGA. Participants came from some 23 US areas, aged about 18 to 95 years. The study recruited exposed participants who had met a COVID-19 case within 2 weeks before entry.

Input material: PBMCs or T cells enriched from blood (not recorded which). The chain combines TRBV7-3 with TRBJ1-6; a possible D gene is TRBD1 (5 bases). This TCR was sampled from a man in his sixties who had been exposed to COVID-19. CDR3 protein: CASSSNPGLNSPLHF. Here the CDR3 DNA reads TGTGCCAGCAGCTCAAACCCGGGACTAAATTCACCCCTCCACTTT.